A selection of T cell receptor beta chains follows, all from one sample in a study of blood T cell repertoires in COVID-19. Assay used: immunoSEQ multiplex PCR; TCRdb lists only in-frame clones, some missing. Among roughly 300,000 clones listed, about 87% were seen once. The sequencing input was peripheral blood. The receptor set was obtained from a woman aged 45-65 years who had recovered from COVID-19. Both conserved end residues are part of each CDR3. The order of the fields is D gene, V gene, J gene, CDR3 protein, CDR3 DNA. A D gene is named only where the DNA matches it firmly.

>NA|TRBV9|TRBJ2-1
CASSHGRIGTYNEQFF
TGTGCCAGCAGCCATGGGCGAATCGGCACCTACAATGAGCAGTTCTTC
>TRBD2|TRBV7-2|TRBJ2-1
CASSLASGRYNEQFF
TGTGCCAGCAGCTTAGCTAGCGGGAGGTACAATGAGCAGTTCTTC
>TRBD1|TRBV10-3|TRBJ2-1
CAISESWGQGANEQFF
TGTGCCATCAGTGAGTCGTGGGGACAGGGGGCCAATGAGCAGTTCTTC
>NA|TRBV3-1/TRBV3-2|TRBJ2-5
CASSQESGQETQYF
TGTGCCAGCAGCCAAGAATCGGGTCAGGAGACCCAGTACTTC
>TRBD1|TRBV6-5|TRBJ2-2
CASSRTGNTGELFF
TGTGCCAGCAGCAGGACAGGGAACACCGGGGAGCTGTTTTTT
>NA|TRBV19|TRBJ2-5
CASSQAETQYF
TGTGCCAGTAGTCAAGCGGAGACCCAGTACTTC
>TRBD1|TRBV3-1/TRBV3-2|TRBJ1-3
CASSPGQGRGNTIYF
TGTGCCAGCAGCCCCGGACAGGGGAGAGGAAACACCATATATTTT
>NA|TRBV4-3|TRBJ1-4
CASSQAHPATNEKLFF
TGCGCCAGCAGCCAAGCACACCCTGCAACTAATGAAAAACTGTTTTTT
>TRBD1|TRBV4-2|TRBJ2-7
CASSQDSGQGAQEQYF
TGTGCCAGCAGCCAAGATTCAGGACAGGGGGCGCAGGAGCAGTACTTC
>TRBD1|TRBV28|TRBJ2-1
CASSRLGQGARDEQFF
TGTGCCAGCAGCCGTTTGGGGCAGGGGGCGAGGGATGAGCAGTTCTTC
>NA|TRBV12-3/TRBV12-4|TRBJ1-1
CASSLSTEAFF
TGTGCCAGCAGTTTATCTACTGAAGCTTTCTTT
>NA|TRBV9|TRBJ2-3
CASSVEVVADSTDTQYF
TGTGCCAGCAGCGTGGAGGTTGTAGCGGATAGCACAGATACGCAGTATTTT
>TRBD2|TRBV7-2|TRBJ2-7
CASSLAYREGEQYF
TGTGCCAGCAGCTTAGCGTACCGGGAGGGCGAGCAGTACTTC
>TRBD1|TRBV19|TRBJ2-5
CASSRQGLETQYF
TGTGCCAGTAGCAGACAGGGTCTGGAGACCCAGTACTTC
>TRBD1|TRBV9|TRBJ1-2
CASSKPRQGPGGYTF
TGTGCCAGCAGCAAACCGAGACAGGGACCAGGGGGCTACACCTTC
>TRBD1|TRBV7-3|TRBJ2-4
CASSLGTGIRVLAKNIQYF
TGTGCCAGCAGCTTGGGGACAGGGATTAGGGTCTTAGCCAAAAACATTCAGTACTTC
>NA|TRBV9|TRBJ2-5
CASSVAGYFMETQYF
TGTGCCAGCAGCGTAGCAGGCTATTTTATGGAGACCCAGTACTTC
>TRBD1|TRBV2|TRBJ2-2
CASSRGQSGELFF
TGTGCCAGCAGCAGGGGGCAATCCGGGGAGCTGTTTTTT
>NA|TRBV4-3|TRBJ1-6
CASSQLTGVSYNSPLHF
TGCGCCAGCAGCCAACTGACAGGAGTCTCCTATAATTCACCCCTCCACTTT